The count of the clone carrying this TCR beta chain is one. This record belongs to a study of T cell responses to AZD1222 COVID-19 vaccine. The V end lost 4 bases, the J end lost 1 base, and 14 bases lay between the germline ends. Germline V gene lookup returns CDR1 SGHTA and CDR2 FQGNSA. The CDR3 length is 15 residues. Sequencing used immunoSEQ multiplex PCR; TCRdb keeps in-frame clones, though not all of them. The sample carries 93,000 or so clones, approximately 88% recorded once. The sequence was obtained from an adult in good health. This rearrangement joins TRBV7-2 to TRBJ2-7; possibly TRBD2 for D (5 bases). Sequences were derived from peripheral blood, sampled on day 0 of AZD1222 vaccination. CDR3 loop: CASSSLGGLSYEQYF. The DNA of the CDR3 is TGTGCCAGCAGCTCTTTAGGAGGCCTATCCTACGAGCAGTACTTC.